Shown below are 21 T cell receptor beta chains from a single sample sequenced in a study of shared clonotypes between healthy human individuals. The data were produced by immunoSEQ multiplex PCR, yet TCRdb's version contains in-frame clones alone and is incomplete. The sample holds 2 million to 2.5 million clones, roughly 94% seen once. As defined, naive CD8 cells were CD45RO-negative and positively selected for CCR7, with terminally differentiated effector memory CD45RA+ cells excluded. Sequencing used naive CD8+ T cells sorted from blood. All receptors derive from a man younger than 30 in good health.

V is TRBV5-6 and J is TRBJ2-7; D is ambiguous. This CDR3 region has 15 residues. The germline V gene encodes CDR1 SGHDT and CDR2 YYEEEE. Trimming took 1 base from V and 0 from J, leaving 11 bases between them. The DNA for the CDR3 is TGTGCCAGCAGCTTGTGGCCAGCGATCTCCTACGAGCAGTACTTC. Its translation is CASSLWPAISYEQYF. The variable domain in full, with the rest retrieved from reference TRBV5-6 and TRBJ2-7, is DAGVTQSPTHLIKTRGQQVTLRCSPKSGHDTVSWYQQALGQGPQFIFQYYEEEERQRGNFPDRFSGHQFPNYSSELNVNALLLGDSALYLCASSLWPAISYEQYFGPGTRLTVT.

Only one count was recorded for this clone. The chain is built from TRBV4-1 and TRBJ2-1; TRBD2 matches at 11 bases. The junction had 4 bases not matched to a gene; V was cut back by 0 bases and J by 3 bases. The CDR3 covers 17 residues. Germline V CDR1 and CDR2: MGHRA, YSYEKL. CDR3 sequence reads: CASSQDETSGSYNEQFF. Written as DNA, the CDR3 is TGCGCCAGCAGCCAAGACGAAACTAGCGGGAGCTACAATGAGCAGTTCTTC.

The rearrangement links TRBV7-8 to TRBJ2-7; D is ambiguous. The length of the CDR3 is 13 residues. CDR1 is SGHVS, CDR2 FQNEAQ, per germline. V was cut by 1 base and J by 4 bases, with 8 bases left in between. CDR3: CASSLEPRYEQYF. Written as DNA, the CDR3 is TGTGCCAGCAGCTTAGAGCCCCGATACGAGCAGTACTTC. The whole variable domain, remainder taken from reference TRBV7-8 and TRBJ2-7, is GAGVSQSPRYKVAKRGQDVALRCDPISGHVSLFWYQQALGQGPEFLTYFQNEAQLDKSGLPSDRFFAERPEGSVSTLKIQRTQQEDSAVYLCASSLEPRYEQYFGPGTRLTVT.

The V gene is TRBV28, the J gene TRBJ2-2; D perhaps matches TRBD1 (8 bases). The V gene lost 4 bases and the J gene lost 0 bases, with 15 bases spanning the gap. Per the germline V gene, CDR1 is MDHEN and CDR2 is SYDVKM. The CDR3 is 17 amino acids. CDR3 protein: CASSWGGTGANTGELFF. CDR3 nucleotide sequence: TGTGCCAGCAGTTGGGGAGGGACAGGCGCGAACACCGGGGAGCTGTTTTTT.

CDR3 region: CASSSEWTSGDNEQFF. The DNA for the CDR3 is TGCGCCAGCAGCTCGGAATGGACTAGCGGCGACAATGAGCAGTTCTTC. The chain couples TRBV5-1 to TRBJ2-1; 10 bases line up with TRBD2. This CDR3 has 16 residues. The ends lost 3 bases at V and 5 bases at J; junction bases unmatched: 8. Germline CDR1 SGHRS, CDR2 YFSETQ. Variable domain in full (rest from reference TRBV5-1 and TRBJ2-1): KAGVTQTPRYLIKTRGQQVTLSCSPISGHRSVSWYQQTPGQGLQFLFEYFSETQRNKGNFPGRFSGRQFSNSRSEMNVSTLELGDSALYLCASSSEWTSGDNEQFFGPGTRLTVL.

This chain connects TRBV7-9 to TRBJ1-4; D gene ambiguous. Germline CDR1 reads SEHNR; CDR2 reads FQNEAQ (reference sequence). The CDR3 is 14 residues long. Trimming took 5 bases from V and 3 from J, leaving 10 bases between them. The CDR3 is CASSLFAANEKLFF. In DNA form, the CDR3 reads TGTGCCAGCAGCCTGTTTGCGGCTAATGAAAAACTGTTTTTT.

The J gene is TRBJ2-1, the V gene TRBV9; possibly TRBD2 for D (6 bases). This CDR3 has 16 residues. V shed 3 bases and J shed 7 bases, with 20 bases lying between them. Germline loops: CDR1 SGDLS, CDR2 YYNGEE. The CDR3 nucleotides read TGTGCCAGCAGCGGAGGCGAGGGAGGTCCTTGGAATGAGCAGTTCTTC. The encoded protein is CASSGGEGGPWNEQFF.

The V and J genes are TRBV30 and TRBJ2-1; D is ambiguous. V was clipped by 0 bases and J by 6 bases, with 9 bases between them. CDR1 and CDR2 (germline): GTSNPN, SVGIG (reference sequence). The CDR3 is 13 amino acids. In DNA, the CDR3 is TGTGCCTGGAGTGTACAGTTCGGCAATGAGCAGTTCTTC. Its protein product is CAWSVQFGNEQFF.

Note on this clone: This sample also contains other DNA sequences that code for the same CDR3. The CDR3 protein is CASSLGVQETQYF. CDR3 bases: TGTGCCAGCAGTTTGGGAGTCCAAGAGACCCAGTACTTC. V usage is TRBV28 and J usage is TRBJ2-5, with D possibly matching TRBD2 (5 bases). The V end lost 3 bases, the J end lost 1 base, and 6 bases lay between the germline ends. Germline V gives CDR1 MDHEN, CDR2 SYDVKM. The CDR3 consists of 13 residues.

The gene calls are TRBV5-6 and TRBJ2-7; TRBD1 is a possible D gene (6 bases). Germline loops: CDR1 SGHDT, CDR2 YYEEEE. V was pared by 0 bases and J by 5 bases, with 12 bases between. The CDR3 contains 14 residues. The CDR3 nucleotides are TGTGCCAGCAGCTTGGTGTACAGGGAGAACGAGCAGTACTTC. Its translation is CASSLVYRENEQYF. Based on the CDR3 plus reference TRBV5-6 and TRBJ2-7, the full variable domain is DAGVTQSPTHLIKTRGQQVTLRCSPKSGHDTVSWYQQALGQGPQFIFQYYEEEERQRGNFPDRFSGHQFPNYSSELNVNALLLGDSALYLCASSLVYRENEQYFGPGTRLTVT.

This clone was detected once. The chain recombines TRBV7-2 with TRBJ2-1; 9 positions match TRBD2. There are 15 residues in the CDR3. CDR1 and CDR2 (germline): SGHTA, FQGNSA. The V segment lost 4 bases and the J segment 8 bases; nucleotides outside the gene matches: 9. Written as DNA, the CDR3 is TGTGCCAGCAGCTCGGGGACTAGCACGGGGGATGAGCAGTTCTTC. This gives the protein CASSSGTSTGDEQFF.

The V gene is TRBV28, the J gene TRBJ2-1; D unresolved. The V gene's germline CDR1 is MDHEN and CDR2 SYDVKM. Between the trimmed V and J ends, which lost 2 bases and 6 bases, there was a span of 17 bases. The CDR3 is 16 amino acids. The CDR3 sequence is CASSLNGPVLGNEQFF. CDR3 nucleotide sequence: TGTGCCAGCAGTTTAAACGGCCCAGTGCTGGGCAATGAGCAGTTCTTC.

The genes are TRBV28 and TRBJ2-5; 8 bases agree with TRBD1. The V gene's germline CDR1 is MDHEN and CDR2 SYDVKM. This CDR3 has 12 amino acids. V gave up 8 bases and J gave up 3 bases; unmatched junction bases: 2. The DNA of the CDR3 is TGTGCCAGCTGGGGACAGGAAGAGACCCAGTACTTC. Its protein product is CASWGQEETQYF.

The chain links TRBV7-9 to TRBJ2-7, with 9 bases that match TRBD1. V was clipped by 5 bases and J by 2 bases; unmatched bases: 7. CDR3 length: 15 amino acids. Germline CDR1 reads SEHNR; CDR2 reads FQNEAQ (reference sequence). The CDR3 DNA is TGTGCCAGCAGCATCCGGGACAGGGAACCCTACGAGCAGTACTTC. Its protein is CASSIRDREPYEQYF.

This chain links TRBV9 with TRBJ1-6; possibly TRBD1 for D (6 bases). This CDR3 spans 14 amino acids. V was trimmed by 4 bases and J by 8 bases, leaving 13 bases between them. CDR1 is SGDLS and CDR2 is YYNGEE in the germline V gene. CDR3 loop: CASSPEGGDSPLHF. CDR3 DNA sequence: TGTGCCAGCAGCCCAGAGGGGGGTGATTCACCCCTCCACTTT.

The rearrangement uses TRBV6-5 and TRBJ2-7; D could derive from TRBD1 or TRBD2 (5 bases each). From germline, CDR1 is MNHEY and CDR2 SVGAGI. The V and J ends lost 0 bases and 1 base respectively, with 13 bases between them. The CDR3 runs 16 residues. DNA for the CDR3: TGTGCCAGCAGTTACTCGATGGGACCGTCGTCCTACGAGCAGTACTTC. Its protein is CASSYSMGPSSYEQYF.

The chain has TRBV5-3 and TRBJ1-2; D unresolved. TRBV5-3 is marked as an open reading frame, function uncertain. Deletions cut 4 bases from V and 4 bases from J, with 17 bases between. This CDR3 comprises 15 residues. This CDR3 reads CARSLWSEKRYGYTF. CDR3 coding DNA: TGTGCCAGAAGCCTCTGGTCAGAGAAACGCTATGGCTACACCTTC.

This clone was seen once. This same CDR3 is encoded by further DNA sequences in the sample. CDR3 residues: CASSFGGTDEQYF. The DNA for the CDR3 is TGTGCCAGCAGCTTCGGGGGGACTGACGAGCAGTACTTC. The chain combines TRBV7-9 with TRBJ2-7, with 7 positions matching TRBD2. The germline V gene has CDR1 SEHNR and CDR2 FQNEAQ (reference sequence). CDR3 length: 13 residues. V was pared by 3 bases and J by 5 bases, with 4 bases of the junction left unmatched.

The gene calls are TRBV5-4 and TRBJ2-7; the match to TRBD2 covers 7 bases. The trim removed 4 bases at V and 3 bases at J, leaving 7 bases unmatched. Germline values: CDR1 SGHNT, CDR2 YYREEE (reference sequence). The CDR3 consists of 14 residues. CDR3 DNA: TGTGCCAGCAGCAATCAGGGACTATTCTACGAGCAGTACTTC. Its translation is CASSNQGLFYEQYF.

A single count supports this clone. The V and J genes are TRBV5-1 and TRBJ1-5; 8 nucleotides agree with TRBD1. The germline V gene encodes CDR1 SGHRS and CDR2 YFSETQ. CDR3 length: 15 residues. Trimming removed 4 bases from V and 6 bases from J; junction bases left unmatched: 9. This CDR3 is CASSPQGDVFQPQHF. CDR3 in DNA: TGCGCCAGCAGCCCACAGGGGGATGTATTTCAGCCCCAGCATTTT. The variable domain in full, completed from reference TRBV5-1 and TRBJ1-5, reads KAGVTQTPRYLIKTRGQQVTLSCSPISGHRSVSWYQQTPGQGLQFLFEYFSETQRNKGNFPGRFSGRQFSNSRSEMNVSTLELGDSALYLCASSPQGDVFQPQHFGDGTRLSIL.

Comment on this clone: Other DNA sequences within the sample encode an identical CDR3. The chain joins TRBV5-6 to TRBJ2-7; TRBD1 matches 10 bases. The CDR3 is made up of 14 amino acids. CDR1 is SGHDT, CDR2 YYEEEE, per germline. J lost 4 bases, V lost 3 bases, and 4 bases had no gene match. CDR3 residues: CASSSGQGFYEQYF. The CDR3 region has the DNA TGTGCCAGCAGCTCGGGACAGGGGTTTTACGAGCAGTACTTC.